The next 8 T cell receptor beta chains were all read from a single sample in a study of T-cell memory formation after mild COVID-19. One entry per CDR3 protein results from TCRdb running MiXCR on the 5' RACE reads. The sample records about 180,000 distinct CDR3 sequences, around 16% being singletons. The sample consisted of PBMCs or a T cell subset sorted from them (not recorded which). These receptors were collected from an adult woman who had mild COVID-19 (a few samples of this study predate the infection). Cell type and time point are not known.

The chain has TRBV6-1 and TRBJ2-3, with D unresolved. V was shortened by 1 base and J by 11 bases, with 16 bases between the two germline ends. The CDR3 length is 14 residues. Germline-derived CDR1 and CDR2 are MNHNS and SASEGT. CDR3: CASSEVAGPWEQYF. The CDR3 nucleotides read TGTGCCAGCAGTGAAGTGGCAGGACCTTGGGAGCAGTATTTT.

This clonotype was detected a few times. This chain connects TRBV12-3 or TRBV12-4 to TRBJ2-5, with 11 bases that match TRBD2. The CDR3 has 15 residues. J lost 5 bases, V lost 3 bases, and 5 bases had no gene match. The CDR3 sequence: CASSFQLAGVETQYF. CDR3 nucleotide sequence: TGTGCCAGCAGTTTTCAACTAGCGGGGGTTGAGACCCAGTACTTC.

This clonotype was seen a few times. V is TRBV6-6 and J is TRBJ2-2; D is possibly TRBD2 (5 bases). Trimming removed 7 bases at V and 0 bases at J, with 12 bases between. The CDR3 has 15 residues. In germline, CDR1 is MNHNY, CDR2 SVGAGI (reference sequence). In DNA form, the CDR3 reads TGTGCCAGCACTCCGTACGGGACGAACACCGGGGAGCTGTTTTTT. As protein: CASTPYGTNTGELFF.

The chain uses TRBV24-1 and TRBJ2-1; no reliable D call. The V gene's germline CDR1 is KGHDR and CDR2 SFDVKD. The CDR3 loop spans 17 amino acids. With 5 bases removed from V and 1 base from J, the gap between germline ends came to 17 bases. CDR3 amino acids: CATSAPFGAESYNEQFF. For the CDR3, the DNA is TGTGCCACCAGTGCTCCCTTCGGCGCGGAGTCCTACAATGAGCAGTTCTTC.

This clonotype was seen ten or more times. This chain joins TRBV24-1 and TRBJ2-1; D gene uncertain. This CDR3 comprises 14 residues. Germline V CDR1 and CDR2: KGHDR, SFDVKD. Deletions cut 7 bases from V and 8 bases from J, with 17 bases between. In DNA, the CDR3 is TGTGCCACCAGCGGCCCGGGTCGATGGGATGAGCAGTTCTTC. Translating it yields CATSGPGRWDEQFF.

The chain recombines TRBV29-1 with TRBJ1-1; TRBD1 matches 7 bases. The germline gives CDR1 SQVTM, CDR2 ANQGSEA. The J segment lost 4 bases and the V segment lost 7 bases, leaving 12 bases of the junction unmatched. This CDR3 comprises 14 residues. CDR3 residues: CSAITRQGRTEAFF. The CDR3 bases are TGCAGCGCCATTACCCGACAGGGTCGCACTGAAGCTTTCTTT.

The table lists this clonotype with a few counts. V usage is TRBV2 and J usage is TRBJ2-2; TRBD1 aligns across 10 bases. CDR3 length: 14 amino acids. Germline CDR1 reads SNHLY; CDR2 reads FYNNEI. V lost 8 bases, J lost 6 bases, and 6 bases stayed unmatched. The CDR3 sequence is CASGLDRGPGELFF. Written as DNA, the CDR3 is TGTGCCAGCGGGCTCGACAGGGGGCCCGGGGAGCTGTTTTTT.

The chain employs TRBV7-2 and TRBJ1-2; 7 bases line up with TRBD1. The CDR3 loop spans 13 amino acids. The V gene end was trimmed by 5 bases and the J gene end by 4 bases; junction bases not matched to a gene: 4. Per the germline V gene, CDR1 is SGHTA and CDR2 is FQGNSA. The CDR3 bases are TGTGCCAGCAGCATAGACAGGGTCTATGGCTACACCTTC. It specifies CASSIDRVYGYTF.